This passage covers 23 T cell receptor beta chains from one sample sequenced in a study of blood T cell repertoires in COVID-19. Profiled with immunoSEQ multiplex PCR; TCRdb holds only in-frame clones, not every one. The top ten hold 4% to 5% of the sample, which has some 69,000 clones, 85% to 90% seen once. Specimen: peripheral blood. These receptor sequences come from a woman in her forties or fifties with active COVID-19.

To note about this clone: The same CDR3 can be traced to other DNA sequences in this sample. This chain connects TRBV15 to TRBJ2-1; TRBD2 matches at 8 bases. Germline V CDR1 and CDR2: LNHNV, YYDKDF (reference sequence). The trim removed 0 bases at V and 5 bases at J, leaving 3 bases unmatched. This CDR3 is built from 15 residues. CDR3 residues: CATSRDGRADNEQFF. CDR3 DNA sequence: TGTGCCACCAGCAGAGACGGGAGGGCCGACAATGAGCAGTTCTTC.

This clone was picked up a small number of times. For the CDR3, the DNA is TGTGCCAGCAGCTTGGCTGGGACAGGGGGTTTTTCACCCCTCCACTTT. Translation gives CASSLAGTGGFSPLHF. This sequence joins TRBV5-4 and TRBJ1-6, with 11 bases lining up with TRBD1. The length of the CDR3 is 16 residues. Germline values: CDR1 SGHNT, CDR2 YYREEE (reference sequence). V gave up 0 bases and J gave up 9 bases; unmatched junction bases: 5.

The genes are TRBV7-6 and TRBJ2-7; D not certain. The germline gives CDR1 SGHVS, CDR2 FNYEAQ. CDR3 size: 14 residues. Deletions cut 1 base from V and 1 base from J, with 8 bases between. The CDR3 loop reads CASSLGGGSYEQYF. CDR3 in DNA: TGTGCCAGCAGCTTAGGCGGCGGATCCTACGAGCAGTACTTC. The whole variable domain, remainder taken from reference TRBV7-6 and TRBJ2-7, is GAGVSQSPRYKVTKRGQDVALRCDPISGHVSLYWYRQALGQGPEFLTYFNYEAQQDKSGLPNDRFSAERPEGSISTLTIQRTEQRDSAMYRCASSLGGGSYEQYFGPGTRLTVT.

This rearrangement joins TRBV30 to TRBJ2-7; TRBD2 agrees at 9 bases. V lost 8 bases, J lost 4 bases, and 9 bases stayed unmatched. The germline V gene has CDR1 GTSNPN and CDR2 SVGIG (reference sequence). The CDR3 totals 13 residues. The DNA of the CDR3 is TGTGCCACCCGCGGACTAGCGACTTACGAGCAGTACTTC. Residues: CATRGLATYEQYF.

The CDR3 sequence: CASSELGAFF. As DNA, the CDR3 is TGTGCCAGCAGTGAGCTAGGAGCTTTCTTT. J is TRBJ1-1 and V is TRBV2; D unclear. CDR1 and CDR2 (germline): SNHLY, FYNNEI. V was cut by 3 bases and J by 10 bases, with 6 bases left in between. The CDR3 length is 10 residues. Full variable domain (outside the CDR3, taken from reference TRBV2 and TRBJ1-1): EPEVTQTPSHQVTQMGQEVILRCVPISNHLYFYWYRQILGQKVEFLVSFYNNEISEKSEIFDDQFSVERPDGSNFTLKIRSTKLEDSAMYFCASSELGAFFGQGTRLTVV.

The chain links TRBV30 to TRBJ2-7; 13 positions match TRBD2. Looked up from germline, CDR1 is GTSNPN and CDR2 is SVGIG (reference sequence). This CDR3 is built from 13 residues. V was clipped by 4 bases and J by 5 bases; unmatched bases: 2. The DNA of the CDR3 is TGTGCCTGGATGGGACTAGCGGGGCACGAGCAGTACTTC. Its protein product is CAWMGLAGHEQYF.

The chain carries TRBV7-2 and TRBJ2-7; D perhaps matches TRBD2 (6 bases). Germline-derived CDR1 and CDR2 are SGHTA and FQGNSA. The CDR3 runs 13 residues. V lost 4 bases and J lost 3, with 10 bases in between. The CDR3 sequence is CASSWRGSYEQYF. In DNA form, the CDR3 reads TGTGCCAGCAGCTGGAGGGGTAGCTACGAGCAGTACTTC. The variable domain in full, with the rest retrieved from reference TRBV7-2 and TRBJ2-7, is GAGVSQSPSNKVTEKGKDVELRCDPISGHTALYWYRQSLGQGLEFLIYFQGNSAPDKSGLPSDRFSAERTGGSVSTLTIQRTQQEDSAVYLCASSWRGSYEQYFGPGTRLTVT.

The sample holds one count of this clone. V gene TRBV18 combines with J gene TRBJ2-7; no reliable D call. The CDR3 contains 14 residues. Germline CDR1 KGHSH, CDR2 LQKENI. V was trimmed by 3 bases and J by 5 bases, leaving 14 bases between them. CDR3 bases: TGTGCCAGCTCACCTCAAAGTTTGGCCCACGAGCAGTACTTC. The encoded protein is CASSPQSLAHEQYF. The variable domain in full, completed from reference TRBV18 and TRBJ2-7, reads NAGVMQNPRHLVRRRGQEARLRCSPMKGHSHVYWYRQLPEEGLKFMVYLQKENIIDESGMPKERFSAEFPKEGPSILRIQQVVRGDSAAYFCASSPQSLAHEQYFGPGTRLTVT.

The rearrangement links TRBV5-1 to TRBJ1-1, with D possibly matching TRBD1 (5 bases). The CDR3 extends over 14 amino acids. V lost 0 bases and J 1 base, leaving 7 bases between the germline ends. CDR1 is SGHRS, CDR2 YFSETQ, per germline. CDR3 region: CASSLDRGNTEAFF. CDR3 nucleotide sequence: TGCGCCAGCAGCTTGGATAGGGGGAACACTGAAGCTTTCTTT.

This clone appeared a single time. The gene calls are TRBV5-1 and TRBJ2-3; 7 bases map to TRBD2. There are 14 residues in the CDR3. The junction had 5 bases not matched to a gene; V was cut back by 3 bases and J by 4 bases. The germline CDR1 and CDR2 sequences are SGHRS and YFSETQ. The CDR3 protein is CASSWGTNPDTQYF. The CDR3 DNA follows: TGCGCCAGCAGCTGGGGGACTAACCCAGATACGCAGTATTTT.

Of note for this clone: Relative to the germline gene, one junction end is altered; a read error may explain this. CDR3: CASSEALLESSNYGHTF. DNA for the CDR3: TGTGCCAGCAGTGAAGCGCTTCTGGAGAGCTCAAACTATGGCCACACCTTC. J is TRBJ1-2 and V is TRBV2; D is unresolved. CDR1 is SNHLY, CDR2 FYNNEI, per germline. This CDR3 has 17 residues.

The chain is built from TRBV27 and TRBJ2-1; 10 bases are shared with TRBD1. The CDR3 contains 15 residues. V shed 3 bases, J shed 7 bases, and the junction held 6 bases outside the gene matches. Germline CDR1 reads MNHEY; CDR2 reads SMNVEV (reference sequence). CDR3 nucleotides: TGTGCCAGCAGTTTTACGGGACAGGGGAGGAATGAGCAGTTCTTC. The encoded protein is CASSFTGQGRNEQFF.

This chain uses TRBV19 with TRBJ2-1; 11 nucleotides line up with TRBD2. V lost 4 bases to trimming and J lost 3 bases; unmatched junction nucleotides: 5. The germline V gene encodes CDR1 LNHDA and CDR2 SQIVND (reference sequence). This CDR3 contains 16 residues. CDR3 in DNA: TGTGCCAGTAGTACACGGGGACTAGCGGACTACAATGAGCAGTTCTTC. Residues: CASSTRGLADYNEQFF. Filled out from reference TRBV19 and TRBJ2-1, the complete variable domain reads DGGITQSPKYLFRKEGQNVTLSCEQNLNHDAMYWYRQDPGQGLRLIYYSQIVNDFQKGDIAEGYSVSREKKESFPLTVTSAQKNPTAFYLCASSTRGLADYNEQFFGPGTRLTVL.

A single count supports this clone. The chain is built from TRBV7-3 and TRBJ2-3; 8 bases are shared with TRBD2. This CDR3 is 19 amino acids long. Per the germline V gene, CDR1 is SGHTA and CDR2 is FQGTGA. After removal of 0 bases from V and 6 bases from J, the junction contained 17 bases not matched to a gene. The CDR3 DNA sequence: TGTGCCAGCAGCTTAACGGGCGCCAGCGGGAGCGTTAAGGGGGATACGCAGTATTTT. Translation: CASSLTGASGSVKGDTQYF.

The V and J genes are TRBV5-5 and TRBJ2-2; D is unresolved. The CDR3 extends over 12 amino acids. Germline V lookup: CDR1 SGHKS, CDR2 YYEKEE (reference sequence). V gave up 0 bases and J gave up 7 bases, with 4 bases separating them. DNA of the CDR3: TGTGCCAGCAGCTTGGTATTCGGGGAGCTGTTTTTT. This encodes CASSLVFGELFF.

The V and J genes are TRBV27 and TRBJ1-4; TRBD1 is a possible D gene (6 bases). Looked up from germline, CDR1 is MNHEY and CDR2 is SMNVEV (reference sequence). The CDR3 consists of 14 residues. Trimming left V 6 bases short and J 7 bases short, with 15 bases between. The CDR3 sequence: CASSNTGLSEKLFF. The CDR3 nucleotides read TGTGCCAGCAGCAACACAGGGCTCTCTGAAAAACTGTTTTTT.

This chain uses TRBV27 with TRBJ2-1; 9 bases map to TRBD2. Germline V CDR1 and CDR2: MNHEY, SMNVEV (reference sequence). This CDR3 has 18 amino acids. The V segment lost 1 base and the J segment 9 bases; nucleotides outside the gene matches: 16. This CDR3 reads CASSLYAGGPQGGSEQFF. The DNA for the CDR3 is TGTGCCAGCAGTTTATACGCGGGAGGGCCACAAGGTGGAAGTGAGCAGTTCTTC.

This chain joins TRBV30 and TRBJ2-7; D unresolved. This CDR3 has 12 residues. CDR1 is GTSNPN, CDR2 SVGIG, per germline (reference sequence). V shed 3 bases and J shed 6 bases, with 12 bases lying between them. The CDR3 spells CAWRRDGSEQYF. In DNA form, the CDR3 reads TGTGCCTGGAGACGAGATGGTTCCGAGCAGTACTTC.

This clone has a handful of counts. J is TRBJ2-1 and V is TRBV5-6, with 8 bases lining up with TRBD2. J lost 5 bases, V lost 0 bases, and 7 bases had no gene match. Germline V gene sequence: CDR1 SGHDT, CDR2 YYEEEE. The CDR3 has 16 residues. CDR3 protein: CASSLGVGGGHNEQFF. The CDR3 DNA follows: TGTGCCAGCAGCTTGGGTGTGGGCGGGGGGCACAATGAGCAGTTCTTC.

This chain joins TRBV6-5 and TRBJ2-2, with D uncertain. The CDR3 has 13 amino acids. Germline CDR1 is MNHEY and CDR2 is SVGAGI. Trimming left V 7 bases short and J 0 bases short, with 6 bases between. CDR3 residues: CASNSPNTGELFF. The CDR3 coding sequence is TGTGCCAGCAACAGCCCGAACACCGGGGAGCTGTTTTTT.

The V call is TRBV3-1 (or the pseudogene TRBV3-2), the J call TRBJ2-2; 13 nucleotides agree with TRBD2. The CDR3 totals 16 residues. CDR1 is LGHDT, CDR2 YNNKEL, per germline (reference sequence). V shed 5 bases and J 5 bases; nucleotides not matched to a gene: 5. The chain's CDR3 is CASSYRTSGSTGELFF. CDR3 nucleotide sequence: TGTGCCAGCAGCTACCGGACTAGCGGGAGTACCGGGGAGCTGTTTTTT.

This chain uses TRBV10-2 with TRBJ2-7, with 12 positions matching TRBD2. The CDR3 has 16 amino acids. Unmatched junction bases numbered 11, after V lost 2 bases and J lost 9 bases. Germline CDR1 WSHSY, CDR2 SAAADI. CDR3 bases: TGCGCCAGCAGTGAGGCCCCCTCTAGCGGGAGGGCCCCGCAGTACTTC. It specifies CASSEAPSSGRAPQYF.

The chain couples TRBV19 to TRBJ2-5; 7 bases match TRBD1. Germline V gives CDR1 LNHDA, CDR2 SQIVND (reference sequence). V lost 3 bases and J lost 5; bases outside the gene matches: 9. The CDR3 covers 15 residues. CDR3 nucleotide sequence: TGTGCCAGTAGTATTTCCCGGGACAGAAGGGAGACCCAGTACTTC. It is translated as CASSISRDRRETQYF.